The sequence of this T cell receptor (beta chain) was determined in a study of blood T cell repertoires in COVID-19. Profiled with immunoSEQ multiplex PCR; TCRdb holds only in-frame clones, not every one. The data contain over 130,000 clones, about 91% of them singletons. CDR1 is MRHNA, CDR2 SNTAGT, per germline. With 2 bases removed from V and 7 bases from J, the gap between germline ends came to 9 bases. This CDR3 is built from 13 residues. The sample consisted of peripheral blood. The rearrangement joins TRBV6-4 to TRBJ1-5; perhaps TRBD1 as D (5 bases). The TCR comes from a human donor in a cohort sampled during active COVID-19. CDR3 sequence (DNA): TGTGCCAGCAGTGACGGGGCAGGGCAGCCCCAGCATTTT. This encodes CASSDGAGQPQHF.